These 10 T cell receptor beta chains originate from one sample sequenced in a study of cytomegalovirus exposure and HLA in healthy donors (dated by TCRdb to the late 2010s). Libraries were built with the immunoSEQ multiplex PCR assay. In its TCRdb copy, this immuneACCESS table keeps in-frame sequences only and misses some clones. Where compared with another copy, unresolved V genes explain less than half of these, and the others have no known cause. This sample has about 110,000 clones in its table, and approximately 96% of those were observed once. The ten largest clones capture around 0.65% of the sample. Source material: PBMCs. All receptors derive from a woman aged 18-35 years in good health and CMV-seronegative.

The chain employs TRBV28 and TRBJ1-4; 7 nucleotides agree with TRBD1. This CDR3 spans 16 amino acids. With 10 bases clipped from V and 6 bases from J, the junction kept 17 bases outside the gene matches. The germline gives CDR1 MDHEN, CDR2 SYDVKM. CDR3 residues: CATRQGPSLPHEKLFF. The CDR3 DNA is TGTGCCACCAGACAGGGACCGAGTCTCCCTCATGAAAAACTGTTTTTT.

The chain joins TRBV11-2 to TRBJ2-3; 10 bases agree with TRBD2. The CDR3 is 15 amino acids. Germline lookup yields CDR1 SGHAT and CDR2 FQNNGV. With 6 bases clipped from V and 4 bases from J, the junction kept 7 bases outside the gene matches. CDR3 sequence reads: CASSFSGGRPDTQYF. The CDR3, as DNA: TGTGCCAGCAGTTTTAGCGGGGGGCGCCCAGATACGCAGTATTTT.

The chain has TRBV7-6 and TRBJ1-2; TRBD1 aligns across 7 bases. The CDR3 runs 13 residues. The J segment lost 4 bases and the V segment lost 5 bases, leaving 4 bases of the junction unmatched. Germline V gene sequence: CDR1 SGHVS, CDR2 FNYEAQ. The CDR3 sequence: CASSLRTGYGYTF. Here the CDR3 DNA reads TGTGCCAGCAGCCTAAGGACAGGCTATGGCTACACCTTC.

The genes are TRBV7-2 and TRBJ1-2, with a weak D call TRBD1 (5 bases). Germline lookup yields CDR1 SGHTA and CDR2 FQGNSA. V was clipped by 5 bases and J by 5 bases, with 12 bases between them. This CDR3 contains 13 residues. CDR3 sequence reads: CASSEDIGYGYTF. DNA of the CDR3: TGTGCCAGCAGCGAGGACATAGGTTATGGCTACACCTTC.

The chain couples TRBV4-1 to TRBJ1-2; the D is unclear. Trimming pared 2 bases from V and 0 bases from J, leaving 7 bases between. This CDR3 region has 14 residues. Germline values: CDR1 MGHRA, CDR2 YSYEKL. CDR3 sequence: CASSQPTANYGYTF. The CDR3 nucleotides are TGCGCCAGCAGCCAACCTACCGCTAACTATGGCTACACCTTC.

This chain links TRBV6-1 with TRBJ1-5; a weak D match, TRBD1 (6 bases). With 4 bases removed from V and 5 bases from J, the gap between germline ends came to 15 bases. The CDR3 sequence is 15 residues long. In germline, CDR1 is MNHNS, CDR2 SASEGT. The CDR3, as DNA: TGTGCCAGCAGTGTGCAGGGGATATTGGATCAGCCCCAGCATTTT. This codes for CASSVQGILDQPQHF.

This chain connects TRBV29-1 to TRBJ2-1, with 7 bases that match TRBD2. V lost 2 bases, J lost 2 bases, and 3 bases stayed unmatched. This CDR3 region has 14 residues. CDR1 SQVTM and CDR2 ANQGSEA come from the germline V gene. CDR3 sequence reads: CSVELSGTYNEQFF. The DNA of the CDR3 is TGCAGCGTTGAATTAAGCGGGACCTACAATGAGCAGTTCTTC.

Only one count was recorded for this clone. The chain has TRBV12-5 and TRBJ1-4; 7 positions match TRBD1. Looked up from germline, CDR1 is LGHNT and CDR2 is FRNRAP. The V gene end was trimmed by 6 bases and the J gene end by 11 bases; junction bases not matched to a gene: 6. The CDR3 runs 12 residues. The CDR3 nucleotides are TGTGCTAGTGGCTTCACAGGGGATAAACTGTTTTTT. Residues: CASGFTGDKLFF.

A single count supports this clone. The chain combines TRBV5-1 with TRBJ2-7; TRBD1 agrees at 10 bases. In germline, CDR1 is SGHRS, CDR2 YFSETQ. Trimming cost V 4 bases and J 1 base; bases outside gene matches: 2. CDR3 size: 14 residues. CDR3 in amino acids: CASSPDRGSYEQYF. In nucleotides, the CDR3 is TGCGCCAGCAGCCCGGACAGGGGGTCCTACGAGCAGTACTTC.

The chain is built from TRBV7-9 and TRBJ1-4; perhaps TRBD1 as D (5 bases). Between the trimmed V and J ends, which lost 6 bases and 7 bases, there was a span of 12 bases. Germline V gene lookup returns CDR1 SEHNR and CDR2 FQNEAQ (reference sequence). This CDR3 contains 13 residues. The CDR3 DNA is TGTGCCAGCAGGCGGGGCGGGGTTGAAAAACTGTTTTTT. It is translated as CASRRGGVEKLFF.